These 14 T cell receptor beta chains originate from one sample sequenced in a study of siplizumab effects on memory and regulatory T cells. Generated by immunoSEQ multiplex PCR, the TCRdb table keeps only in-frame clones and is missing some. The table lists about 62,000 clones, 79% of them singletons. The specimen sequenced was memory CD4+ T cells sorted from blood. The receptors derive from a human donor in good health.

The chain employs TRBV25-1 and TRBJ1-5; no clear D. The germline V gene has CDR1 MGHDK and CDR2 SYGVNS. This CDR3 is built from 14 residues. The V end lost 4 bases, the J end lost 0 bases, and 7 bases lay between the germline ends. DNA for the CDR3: TGTGCCAGCAGTGGAACATATAGCAATCAGCCCCAGCATTTT. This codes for CASSGTYSNQPQHF.

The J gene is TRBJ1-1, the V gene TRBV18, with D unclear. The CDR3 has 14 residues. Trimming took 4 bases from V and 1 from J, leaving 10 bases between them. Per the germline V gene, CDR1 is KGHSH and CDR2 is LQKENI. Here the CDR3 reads CASSQVEKNTEAFF. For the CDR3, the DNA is TGTGCCAGCTCACAGGTCGAAAAGAACACTGAAGCTTTCTTT.

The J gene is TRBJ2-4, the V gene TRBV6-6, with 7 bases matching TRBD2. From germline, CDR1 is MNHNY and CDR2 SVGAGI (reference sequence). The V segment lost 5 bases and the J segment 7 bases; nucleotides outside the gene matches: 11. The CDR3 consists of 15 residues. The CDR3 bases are TGTGCCAGCAGTCGCCCCTTGGGAGGGATTAACATTCAGTACTTC. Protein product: CASSRPLGGINIQYF.

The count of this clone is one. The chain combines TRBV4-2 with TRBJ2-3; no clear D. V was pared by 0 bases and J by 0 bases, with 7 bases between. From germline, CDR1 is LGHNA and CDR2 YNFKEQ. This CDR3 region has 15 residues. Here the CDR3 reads CASSQDMTSTDTQYF. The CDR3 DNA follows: TGTGCCAGCAGCCAAGACATGACTAGCACAGATACGCAGTATTTT.

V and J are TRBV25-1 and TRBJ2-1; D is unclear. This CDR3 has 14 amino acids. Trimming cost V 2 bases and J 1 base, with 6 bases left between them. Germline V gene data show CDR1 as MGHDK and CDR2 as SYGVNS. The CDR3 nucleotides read TGTGCCAGCAGTGAAGGACGGTCCTACAATGAGCAGTTCTTC. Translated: CASSEGRSYNEQFF.

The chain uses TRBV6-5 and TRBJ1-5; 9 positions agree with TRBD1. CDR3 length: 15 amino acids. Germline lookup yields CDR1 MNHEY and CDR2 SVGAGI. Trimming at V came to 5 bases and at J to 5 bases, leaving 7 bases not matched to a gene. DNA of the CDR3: TGTGCCAGCAGTACGGGACAGGGATGGTATCAGCCCCAGCATTTT. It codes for CASSTGQGWYQPQHF.

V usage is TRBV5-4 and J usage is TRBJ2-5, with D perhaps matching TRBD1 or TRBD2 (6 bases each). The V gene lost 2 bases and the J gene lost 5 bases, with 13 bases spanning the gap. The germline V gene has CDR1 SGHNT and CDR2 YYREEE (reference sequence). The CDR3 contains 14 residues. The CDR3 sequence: CASSFGGGPETQYF. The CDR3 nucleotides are TGTGCCAGCAGCTTCGGTGGGGGGCCGGAGACCCAGTACTTC.

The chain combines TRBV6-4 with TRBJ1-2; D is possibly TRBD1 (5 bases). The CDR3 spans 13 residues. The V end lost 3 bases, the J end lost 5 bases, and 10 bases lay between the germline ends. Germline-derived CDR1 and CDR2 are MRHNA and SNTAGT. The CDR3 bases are TGTGCCAGCAGTGAGGGGGGAAGATATGGCTACACCTTC. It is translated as CASSEGGRYGYTF.

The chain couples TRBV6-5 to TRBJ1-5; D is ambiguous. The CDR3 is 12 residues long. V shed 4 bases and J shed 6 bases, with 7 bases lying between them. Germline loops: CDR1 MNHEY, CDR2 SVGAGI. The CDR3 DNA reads TGTGCCAGCAGTTCCTTCCTTCAGCCCCAGCATTTT. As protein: CASSSFLQPQHF.

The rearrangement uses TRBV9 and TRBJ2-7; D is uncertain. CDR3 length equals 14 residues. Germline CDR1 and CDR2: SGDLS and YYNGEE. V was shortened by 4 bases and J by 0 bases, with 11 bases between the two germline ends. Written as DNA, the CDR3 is TGTGCCAGCAGCCGGGCGGCCAGCTCCTACGAGCAGTACTTC. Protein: CASSRAASSYEQYF.

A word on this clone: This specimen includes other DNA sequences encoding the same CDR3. The CDR3 protein is CASSLGEANEKLFF. CDR3 bases: TGTGCCAGCAGCTTAGGGGAAGCTAATGAAAAACTGTTTTTT. The chain combines TRBV7-9 with TRBJ1-4; unclear D gene. V lost 1 base and J 3 bases, leaving 6 bases between the germline ends. Germline V lookup: CDR1 SEHNR, CDR2 FQNEAQ (reference sequence). CDR3 length: 14 amino acids.

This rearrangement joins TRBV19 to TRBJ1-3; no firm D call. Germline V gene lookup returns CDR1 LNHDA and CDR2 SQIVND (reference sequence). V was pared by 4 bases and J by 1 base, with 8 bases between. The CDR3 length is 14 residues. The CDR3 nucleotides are TGTGCCAGTAGTAATACGGTTTCTGGAAACACCATATATTTT. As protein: CASSNTVSGNTIYF.

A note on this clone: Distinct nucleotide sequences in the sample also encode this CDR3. The CDR3 DNA is TGCAGCGTTGAGCCAGGAGTGGATGAAAAACTGTTTTTT. It translates to CSVEPGVDEKLFF. The rearrangement joins TRBV29-1 to TRBJ1-4; D call uncertain. V gave up 3 bases and J gave up 6 bases, with 11 bases separating them. This CDR3 contains 13 residues. Germline V lookup: CDR1 SQVTM, CDR2 ANQGSEA. Full variable domain (rest looked up from reference TRBV29-1 and TRBJ1-4): SAVISQKPSRDICQRGTSLTIQCQVDSQVTMMFWYRQQPGQSLTLIATANQGSEATYESGFVIDKFPISRPNLTFSTLTVSNMSPEDSSIYLCSVEPGVDEKLFFGSGTQLSVL.

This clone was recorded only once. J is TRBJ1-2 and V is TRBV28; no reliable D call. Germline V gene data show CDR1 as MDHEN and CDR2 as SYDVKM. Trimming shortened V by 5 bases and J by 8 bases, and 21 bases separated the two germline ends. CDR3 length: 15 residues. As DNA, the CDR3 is TGTGCCAGCAGTCTATTGTCCCGCCCCTGGGAGGGCTACACCTTC. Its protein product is CASSLLSRPWEGYTF.